This T cell receptor beta chain was found in a study of blood T cell repertoires in COVID-19. Study details: PBMCs, B-cell-depleted T cells, or T cells were the source of the cDNA or gDNA that made up the material.

Germline CDR1 reads LNHDA; CDR2 reads SQIVND (reference sequence). V was trimmed by 2 bases and J by 4 bases, leaving 15 bases between them. CDR3 length equals 15 residues. TCRdb keeps only in-frame clones here, not all; method: immunoSEQ multiplex PCR. Of 150,000 to 200,000 clones in the sample, 65% to 90% are singletons; the top ten hold more than 7.5%. This TCR came from a man aged 50 to 60 with active or convalescent COVID-19. Sequences were obtained from peripheral blood. V gene TRBV19 combines with J gene TRBJ2-7, with D possibly matching TRBD2 (6 bases). CDR3 nucleotide sequence: TGTGCCAGTAGTATAACAGCGGGTATTAGTTACGAGCAGTACTTC. Translation gives CASSITAGISYEQYF.